This record covers a single TCR beta chain. In the original analysis: Researchers report that nucleated cell counts were estimated from reference gene primer amplification. TCRdb keeps only in-frame clones here, not all; method: immunoSEQ multiplex PCR. That table is the source of V, J and clone size, and D and trimming were worked out from the DNA. The sample records approximately 160,000 clones, approximately 79% being singletons. This sample stems from a study of blood T cell repertoires in COVID-19. Study-level background: Acute-phase and convalescent COVID-19 samples originated in the United States, Italy and Spain. Sample material is recorded as cDNA or gDNA derived from T cells, B-cell-depleted T cells, or PBMCs.

The CDR3 has 12 residues. Trimming shortened V by 4 bases and J by 6 bases, and 9 bases separated the two germline ends. This chain connects TRBV12-3 or TRBV12-4 to TRBJ1-1; D gene uncertain. Sequenced sample: peripheral blood. The sequence came from an elderly woman with acute or convalescent COVID-19. CDR3 protein: CASSSSGSEAFF. In nucleotides, the CDR3 is TGTGCCAGCAGTTCAAGCGGGTCTGAAGCTTTCTTT.